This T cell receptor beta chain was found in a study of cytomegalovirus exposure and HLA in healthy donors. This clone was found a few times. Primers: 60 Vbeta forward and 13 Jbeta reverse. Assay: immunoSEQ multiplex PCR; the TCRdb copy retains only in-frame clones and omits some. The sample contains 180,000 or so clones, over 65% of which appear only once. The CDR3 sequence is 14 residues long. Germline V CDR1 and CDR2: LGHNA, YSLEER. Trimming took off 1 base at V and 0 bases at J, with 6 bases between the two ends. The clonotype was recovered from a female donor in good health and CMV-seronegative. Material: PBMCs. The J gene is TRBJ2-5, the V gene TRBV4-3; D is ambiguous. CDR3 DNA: TGCGCCAGCAGCCAAGGTGTATACCAAGAGACCCAGTACTTC. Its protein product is CASSQGVYQETQYF.